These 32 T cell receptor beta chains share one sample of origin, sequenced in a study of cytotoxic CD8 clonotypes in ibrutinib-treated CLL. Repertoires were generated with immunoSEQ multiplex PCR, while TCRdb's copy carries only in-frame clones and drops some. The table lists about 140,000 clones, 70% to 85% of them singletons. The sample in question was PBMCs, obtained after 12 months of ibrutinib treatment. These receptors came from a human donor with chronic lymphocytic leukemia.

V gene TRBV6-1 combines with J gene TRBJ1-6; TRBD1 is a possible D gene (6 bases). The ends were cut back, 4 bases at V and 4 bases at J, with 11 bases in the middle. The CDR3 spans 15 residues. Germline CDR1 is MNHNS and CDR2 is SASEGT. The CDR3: CASSGDTFYNSPLHF. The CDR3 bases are TGTGCCAGCAGTGGGGACACCTTTTATAATTCACCCCTCCACTTT.

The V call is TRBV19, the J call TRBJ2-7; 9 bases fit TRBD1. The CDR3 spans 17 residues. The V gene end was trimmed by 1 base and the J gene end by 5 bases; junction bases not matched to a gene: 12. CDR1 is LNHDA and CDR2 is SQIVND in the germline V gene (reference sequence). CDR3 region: CASSIASRGTGRNEQYF. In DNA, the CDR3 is TGTGCCAGTAGTATAGCCTCGAGGGGGACAGGGAGGAACGAGCAGTACTTC.

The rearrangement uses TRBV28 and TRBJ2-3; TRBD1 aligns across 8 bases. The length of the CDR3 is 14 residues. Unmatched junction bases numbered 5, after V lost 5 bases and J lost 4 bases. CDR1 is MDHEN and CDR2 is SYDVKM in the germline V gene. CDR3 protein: CASSKGQGPDTQYF. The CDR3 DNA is TGTGCCAGCAGTAAAGGACAGGGCCCAGATACGCAGTATTTT.

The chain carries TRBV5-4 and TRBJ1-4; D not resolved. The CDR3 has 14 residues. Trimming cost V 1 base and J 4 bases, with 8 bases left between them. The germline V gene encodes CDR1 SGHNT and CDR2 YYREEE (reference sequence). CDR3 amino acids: CASSLRQDNEKLFF. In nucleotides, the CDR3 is TGTGCCAGCAGCTTGAGGCAGGATAATGAAAAACTGTTTTTT.

The CDR3 here is CASIRVDEQYF. CDR3 coding DNA: TGTGCCAGCATACGGGTCGACGAGCAGTACTTC. The chain recombines TRBV2 with TRBJ2-7; D unresolved. Germline CDR1 reads SNHLY; CDR2 reads FYNNEI. The CDR3 contains 11 residues. The ends were cut back, 7 bases at V and 5 bases at J, with 9 bases in the middle.

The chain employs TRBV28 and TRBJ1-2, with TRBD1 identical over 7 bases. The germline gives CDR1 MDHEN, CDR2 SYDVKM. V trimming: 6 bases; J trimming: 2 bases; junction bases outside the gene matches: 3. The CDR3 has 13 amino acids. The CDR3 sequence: CASRPQGNYGYTF. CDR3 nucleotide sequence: TGTGCCAGCAGGCCACAGGGGAACTATGGCTACACCTTC.

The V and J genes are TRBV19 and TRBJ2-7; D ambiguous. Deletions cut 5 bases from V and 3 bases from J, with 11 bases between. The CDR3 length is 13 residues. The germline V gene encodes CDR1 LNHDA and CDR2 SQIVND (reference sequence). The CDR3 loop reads CASSQTPYYEQYF. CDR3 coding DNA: TGTGCCAGTAGTCAGACTCCTTACTACGAGCAGTACTTC.

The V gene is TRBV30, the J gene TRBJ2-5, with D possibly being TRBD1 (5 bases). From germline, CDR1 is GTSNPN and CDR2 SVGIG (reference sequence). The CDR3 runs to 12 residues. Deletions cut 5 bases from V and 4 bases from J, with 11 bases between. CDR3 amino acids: CAWSRVGETQYF. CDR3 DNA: TGTGCCTGGTCCAGGGTTGGAGAGACCCAGTACTTC.

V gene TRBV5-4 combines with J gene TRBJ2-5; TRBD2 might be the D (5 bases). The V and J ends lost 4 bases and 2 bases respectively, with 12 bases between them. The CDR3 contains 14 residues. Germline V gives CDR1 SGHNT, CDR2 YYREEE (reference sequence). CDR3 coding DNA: TGTGCCAGCAGCCCCCCCTCGGGGCAAGAGACCCAGTACTTC. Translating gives CASSPPSGQETQYF. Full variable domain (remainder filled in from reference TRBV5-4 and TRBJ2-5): ETGVTQSPTHLIKTRGQQVTLRCSSQSGHNTVSWYQQALGQGPQFIFQYYREEENGRGNFPPRFSGLQFPNYSSELNVNALELDDSALYLCASSPPSGQETQYFGPGTRLLVL.

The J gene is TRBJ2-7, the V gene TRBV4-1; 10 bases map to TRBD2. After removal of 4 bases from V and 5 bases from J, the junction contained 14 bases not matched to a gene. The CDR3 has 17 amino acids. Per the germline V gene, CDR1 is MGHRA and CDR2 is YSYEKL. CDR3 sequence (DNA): TGCGCCAGCAGCCTCCAACCGGGACTAGCGACTTATGACGAGCAGTACTTC. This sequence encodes CASSLQPGLATYDEQYF.

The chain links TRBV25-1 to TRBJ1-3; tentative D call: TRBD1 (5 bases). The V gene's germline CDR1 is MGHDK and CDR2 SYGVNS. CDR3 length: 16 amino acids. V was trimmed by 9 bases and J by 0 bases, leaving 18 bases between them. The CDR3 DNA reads TGTGCCAGGGGACTTTCCCTACCCAGCTCTGGAAACACCATATATTTT. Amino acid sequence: CARGLSLPSSGNTIYF.

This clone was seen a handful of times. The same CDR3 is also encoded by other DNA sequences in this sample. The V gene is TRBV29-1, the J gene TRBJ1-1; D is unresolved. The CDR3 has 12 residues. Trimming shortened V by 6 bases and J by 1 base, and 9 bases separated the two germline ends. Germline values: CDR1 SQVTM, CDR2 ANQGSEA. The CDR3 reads CSVGGKNTEAFF. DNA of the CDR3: TGCAGCGTCGGTGGGAAGAACACTGAAGCTTTCTTT.

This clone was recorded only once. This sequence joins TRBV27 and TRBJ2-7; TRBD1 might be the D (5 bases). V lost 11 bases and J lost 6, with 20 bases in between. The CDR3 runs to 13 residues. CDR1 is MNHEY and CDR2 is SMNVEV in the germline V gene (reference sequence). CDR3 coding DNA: TGTGCCGCCCGAGACGGCAGGGCCTCCGAGCAGTACTTC. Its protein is CAARDGRASEQYF.

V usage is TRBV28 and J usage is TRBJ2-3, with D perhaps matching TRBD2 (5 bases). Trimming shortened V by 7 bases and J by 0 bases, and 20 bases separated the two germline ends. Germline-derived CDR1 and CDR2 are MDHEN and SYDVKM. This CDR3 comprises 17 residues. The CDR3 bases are TGTGCCAGCATCCCCCCCGGGTCGGGGATTAGCACAGATACGCAGTATTTT. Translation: CASIPPGSGISTDTQYF.

CDR3 in DNA: TGTGCCAGCAGCCCGACAGTTTACGAGCAGTACTTC. This gives the protein CASSPTVYEQYF. The J gene is TRBJ2-7, the V gene TRBV7-2, with a tentative D call TRBD1 (5 bases). Germline lookup yields CDR1 SGHTA and CDR2 FQGNSA. V was cut by 5 bases and J by 4 bases, with 9 bases left in between. The CDR3 has 12 residues.

The CDR3 region is CASSQGRGQFGAFF. CDR3 DNA: TGTGCCAGCAGCCAAGGGAGGGGACAATTCGGAGCTTTCTTT. V is TRBV14 and J is TRBJ1-1; TRBD1 is a possible D gene (6 bases). The CDR3 loop spans 14 amino acids. The ends were cut back, 1 base at V and 10 bases at J, with 16 bases in the middle. CDR1 is SGHDN, CDR2 FVKESK, per germline.

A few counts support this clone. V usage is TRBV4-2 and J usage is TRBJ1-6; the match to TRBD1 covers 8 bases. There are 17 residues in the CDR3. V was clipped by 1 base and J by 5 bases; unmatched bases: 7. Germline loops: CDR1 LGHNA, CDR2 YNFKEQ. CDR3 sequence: CASSQAHRDRNNSPLHF. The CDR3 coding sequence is TGTGCCAGCAGCCAAGCACACCGGGACAGGAATAATTCACCCCTCCACTTT.

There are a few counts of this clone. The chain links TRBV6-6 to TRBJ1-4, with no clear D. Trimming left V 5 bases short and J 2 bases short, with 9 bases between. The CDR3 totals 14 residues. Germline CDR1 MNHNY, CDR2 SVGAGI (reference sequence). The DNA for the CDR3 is TGTGCCAGCAGTGGATGGACGACTAATGAAAAACTGTTTTTT. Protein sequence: CASSGWTTNEKLFF.

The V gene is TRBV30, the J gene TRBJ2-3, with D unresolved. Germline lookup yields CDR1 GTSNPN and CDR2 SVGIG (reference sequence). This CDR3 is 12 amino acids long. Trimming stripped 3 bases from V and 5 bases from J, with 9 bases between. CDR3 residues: CAWSLGLDTQYF. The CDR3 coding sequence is TGTGCCTGGAGCCTAGGGTTAGATACGCAGTATTTT.

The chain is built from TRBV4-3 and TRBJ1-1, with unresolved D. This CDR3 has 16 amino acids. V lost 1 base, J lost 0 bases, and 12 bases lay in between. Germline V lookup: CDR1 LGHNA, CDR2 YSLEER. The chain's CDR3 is CASSQGARKLNTEAFF. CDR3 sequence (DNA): TGCGCCAGCAGCCAAGGGGCACGGAAGTTGAACACTGAAGCTTTCTTT.

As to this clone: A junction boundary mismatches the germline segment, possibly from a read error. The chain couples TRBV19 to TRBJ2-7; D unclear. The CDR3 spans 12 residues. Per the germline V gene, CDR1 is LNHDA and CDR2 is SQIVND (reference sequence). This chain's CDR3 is CGRGSSSYEQYF. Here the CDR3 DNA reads TGCGGCCGAGGCTCGAGCTCCTACGAGCAGTACTTC.

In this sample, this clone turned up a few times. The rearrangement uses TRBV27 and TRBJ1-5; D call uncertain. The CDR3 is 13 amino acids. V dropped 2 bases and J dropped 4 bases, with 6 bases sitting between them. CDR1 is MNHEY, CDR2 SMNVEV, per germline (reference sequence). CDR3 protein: CASSLDWNQPQHF. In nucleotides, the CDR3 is TGTGCCAGCAGTTTAGATTGGAATCAGCCCCAGCATTTT.

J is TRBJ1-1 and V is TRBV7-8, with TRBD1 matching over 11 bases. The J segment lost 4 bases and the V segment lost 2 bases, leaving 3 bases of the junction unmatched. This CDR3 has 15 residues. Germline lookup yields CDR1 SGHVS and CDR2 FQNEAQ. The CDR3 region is CASSLWGTGGTEAFF. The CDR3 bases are TGTGCCAGCAGCTTATGGGGGACAGGGGGCACTGAAGCTTTCTTT.

The CDR3 DNA reads as TGCGCCAGCAGCTCCCCTCAGTCAGATACGCAGTATTTT. It codes for CASSSPQSDTQYF. The rearrangement links TRBV5-1 to TRBJ2-3; D not resolved. Deletions cut 3 bases from V and 4 bases from J, with 9 bases between. Germline lookup yields CDR1 SGHRS and CDR2 YFSETQ. The CDR3 extends over 13 amino acids. The whole variable domain, remainder taken from reference TRBV5-1 and TRBJ2-3, is KAGVTQTPRYLIKTRGQQVTLSCSPISGHRSVSWYQQTPGQGLQFLFEYFSETQRNKGNFPGRFSGRQFSNSRSEMNVSTLELGDSALYLCASSSPQSDTQYFGPGTRLTVL.

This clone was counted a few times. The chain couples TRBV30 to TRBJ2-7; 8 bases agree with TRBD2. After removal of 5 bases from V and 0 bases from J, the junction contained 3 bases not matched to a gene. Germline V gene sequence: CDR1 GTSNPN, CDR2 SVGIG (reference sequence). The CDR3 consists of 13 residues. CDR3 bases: TGTGCCTGGCAGCGGGAGCCCTCCTACGAGCAGTACTTC. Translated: CAWQREPSYEQYF.

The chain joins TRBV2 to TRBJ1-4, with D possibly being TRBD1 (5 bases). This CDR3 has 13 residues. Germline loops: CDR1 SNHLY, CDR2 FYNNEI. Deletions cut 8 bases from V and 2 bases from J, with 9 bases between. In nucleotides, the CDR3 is TGTGCCAGCTCGGACAACACTAATGAAAAACTGTTTTTT. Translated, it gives CASSDNTNEKLFF.

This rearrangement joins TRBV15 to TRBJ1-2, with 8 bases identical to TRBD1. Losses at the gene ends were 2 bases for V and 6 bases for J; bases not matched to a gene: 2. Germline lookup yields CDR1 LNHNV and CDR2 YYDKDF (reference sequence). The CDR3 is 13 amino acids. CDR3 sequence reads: CATSRQGADGYTF. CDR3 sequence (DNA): TGTGCCACCAGCAGACAGGGGGCGGATGGCTACACCTTC.

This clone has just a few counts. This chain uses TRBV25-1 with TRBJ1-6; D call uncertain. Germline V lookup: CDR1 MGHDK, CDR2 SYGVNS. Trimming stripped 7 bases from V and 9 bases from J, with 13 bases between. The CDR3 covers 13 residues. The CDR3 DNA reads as TGTGCCAGCAACTCGGTTCGGGGTTCACCCCTCCACTTT. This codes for CASNSVRGSPLHF.

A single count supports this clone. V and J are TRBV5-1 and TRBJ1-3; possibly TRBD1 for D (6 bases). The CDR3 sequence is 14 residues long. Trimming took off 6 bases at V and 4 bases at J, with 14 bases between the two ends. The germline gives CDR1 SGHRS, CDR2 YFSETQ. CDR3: CASTPGGTGNTIYF. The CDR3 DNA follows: TGCGCCAGCACCCCCGGCGGGACAGGAAACACCATATATTTT.

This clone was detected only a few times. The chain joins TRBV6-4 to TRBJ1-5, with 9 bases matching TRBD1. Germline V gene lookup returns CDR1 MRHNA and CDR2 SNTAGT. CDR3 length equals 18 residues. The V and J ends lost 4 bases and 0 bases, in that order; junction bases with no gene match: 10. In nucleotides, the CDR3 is TGTGCCAGCAGTGCACGGGGACAGGGAAAAAATAGCAATCAGCCCCAGCATTTT. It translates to CASSARGQGKNSNQPQHF.

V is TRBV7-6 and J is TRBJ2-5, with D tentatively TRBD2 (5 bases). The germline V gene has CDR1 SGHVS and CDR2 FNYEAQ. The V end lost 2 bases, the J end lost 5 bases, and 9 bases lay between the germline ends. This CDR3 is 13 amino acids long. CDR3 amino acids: CASSLLARETQYF. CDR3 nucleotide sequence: TGTGCCAGCAGCTTACTAGCCCGCGAGACCCAGTACTTC.

The CDR3 coding sequence is TGTGCCAGCAGTTACTCTTTAGGTTCCTACGAGCAGTACTTC. It codes for CASSYSLGSYEQYF. The chain links TRBV6-5 to TRBJ2-7; D ambiguous. Germline lookup yields CDR1 MNHEY and CDR2 SVGAGI. V was shortened by 0 bases and J by 1 base, with 7 bases between the two germline ends. The CDR3 runs to 14 residues.